What follows are 5 T cell receptor beta chains derived from one specimen sequenced in a study of blood T cell dynamics during melanoma immunotherapy (dated by TCRdb to 2019 to 2021). The label giving this sample's time point can be read as: week 3, after first cycle of checkpoint inhibitor. Receptor libraries were prepared by the immunoSEQ multiplex PCR assay. In its TCRdb copy, this immuneACCESS table keeps in-frame sequences only and misses some clones. Where compared with another copy, unresolved V genes explain less than half of these, and the others have no known cause. The sample table holds roughly 12,000 clones, of which almost 85% were seen once. Clones ranked in the top ten supply approximately 15% of the sample. The sample consisted of blood, taken from a patient treated with checkpoint blockade. The source is a human donor with melanoma.

The chain uses TRBV4-3 and TRBJ1-2, with D perhaps TRBD1 (6 bases). There are 17 residues in the CDR3. The V and J ends lost 4 bases and 4 bases respectively, with 22 bases between them. CDR1 is LGHNA and CDR2 is YSLEER in the germline V gene. CDR3 DNA: TGCGCCAGCAGCCCCGGGGGGGCCCAGAGGTCAAGCTATGGCTACACCTTC. Translated, it gives CASSPGGAQRSSYGYTF.

This clone has just one count. The chain uses TRBV6-5 and TRBJ2-1; 13 positions agree with TRBD2. Trimming cost V 6 bases and J 10 bases; bases outside gene matches: 9. This CDR3 comprises 15 residues. CDR1 is MNHEY, CDR2 SVGAGI, per germline. The CDR3 reads CASSPTSGGAEEQFF. CDR3 bases: TGTGCCAGCAGCCCCACTAGCGGGGGGGCGGAGGAGCAGTTCTTC.

This clone was recorded only once. V usage is TRBV7-9 and J usage is TRBJ1-2, with D possibly TRBD1 on 6 matching bases. Germline V gene lookup returns CDR1 SEHNR and CDR2 FQNEAQ (reference sequence). Between the trimmed V and J ends, which lost 5 bases and 0 bases, there was a span of 10 bases. The length of the CDR3 is 14 residues. CDR3 nucleotides: TGTGCCAGCAGCCCAGGGGACGCTAACTATGGCTACACCTTC. This translates into CASSPGDANYGYTF. The full variable domain, with the rest looked up from reference TRBV7-9 and TRBJ1-2, is DTGVSQNPRHKITKRGQNVTFRCDPISEHNRLYWYRQTLGQGPEFLTYFQNEAQLEKSRLLSDRFSAERPKGSFSTLEIQRTEQGDSAMYLCASSPGDANYGYTFGSGTRLTVV.

The chain joins TRBV5-1 to TRBJ2-7; TRBD1 matches 8 bases. Trimming removed 4 bases from V and 2 bases from J; junction bases left unmatched: 5. CDR1 and CDR2 from the germline V gene are SGHRS and YFSETQ. The CDR3 runs to 14 residues. Here the CDR3 DNA reads TGCGCCAGCAGCCTAATGGGACAGGCCTACGAGCAGTACTTC. Its translation: CASSLMGQAYEQYF.

The rearrangement joins TRBV9 to TRBJ2-7, with D possibly being TRBD2 (6 bases). CDR1 and CDR2 from the germline V gene are SGDLS and YYNGEE. The V and J ends lost 4 bases and 4 bases respectively, with 15 bases between them. This CDR3 region has 14 residues. The CDR3 loop reads CASSTEAGIYEQYF. CDR3 nucleotides: TGTGCCAGCAGCACAGAGGCGGGGATTTACGAGCAGTACTTC.